Listed below are T cell receptor beta chains from one sample, sequenced in a study of blood T cell repertoires in COVID-19. Here immunoSEQ multiplex PCR was the method, and the copy in TCRdb shows in-frame clones only, minus some. The sample lists 180,000 or so clones, 65% to 85% seen once, with 10% to 15% in the top ten. Sequenced input: PBMCs or T cells enriched from blood (not recorded which). The receptors were gathered from a woman aged 60-75 years who had recovered from COVID-19. Each CDR3 is given with its conserved first and last residue. The D gene is left open where the match is weak. Clone size appears in some rows only: once, few, many, or a class for an expanded clone.

v_gene: TRBV2; abundance: .; d_gene: .; j_gene: TRBJ2-3; CDR3aa: CASSALWGATSGVVIDTQYF; CDR3nt: TGTGCCAGCAGTGCCCTATGGGGGGCTACGAGCGGGGTAGTAATAGATACGCAGTATTTT
v_gene: TRBV3-1/TRBV3-2; abundance: .; d_gene: .; j_gene: TRBJ2-3; CDR3aa: CASSFRVGGLTDTQYF; CDR3nt: TGTGCCAGCAGCTTTCGGGTGGGGGGGCTTACAGATACGCAGTATTTT
v_gene: TRBV19; abundance: few; d_gene: TRBD1; j_gene: TRBJ1-2; CDR3aa: CASSIGTRTGFGYTF; CDR3nt: TGTGCCAGTAGTATAGGAACCCGGACAGGGTTCGGCTACACCTTC
v_gene: TRBV19; abundance: .; d_gene: TRBD1; j_gene: TRBJ2-7; CDR3aa: CASSMGQGGVSYEQYF; CDR3nt: TGTGCCAGTAGTATGGGACAGGGGGGCGTCTCCTACGAGCAGTACTTC
v_gene: TRBV4-2; abundance: few; d_gene: .; j_gene: TRBJ1-1; CDR3aa: CASSQDPSGEEKAFF; CDR3nt: TGTGCCAGCAGCCAAGATCCGAGTGGGGAGGAAAAAGCTTTCTTT
v_gene: TRBV9; abundance: .; d_gene: TRBD2; j_gene: TRBJ2-5; CDR3aa: CASSPSSGQETQYF; CDR3nt: TGTGCCAGCAGCCCTTCTAGCGGCCAAGAGACCCAGTACTTC
v_gene: TRBV28; abundance: .; d_gene: TRBD1; j_gene: TRBJ2-7; CDR3aa: CASSLGQTYEQYF; CDR3nt: TGTGCCAGCAGTTTGGGACAGACCTACGAGCAGTACTTC
v_gene: TRBV3-1/TRBV3-2; abundance: .; d_gene: .; j_gene: TRBJ1-1; CDR3aa: CASSQVRQGEAFF; CDR3nt: TGTGCCAGCAGCCAGGTACGGCAGGGTGAAGCTTTCTTT
v_gene: TRBV18; abundance: once; d_gene: .; j_gene: TRBJ2-7; CDR3aa: CASSLSGGYEQYF; CDR3nt: TGTGCCAGCTCACTATCAGGGGGGTACGAGCAGTACTTC
v_gene: TRBV2; abundance: few; d_gene: .; j_gene: TRBJ2-7; CDR3aa: CASSENFRYEQYF; CDR3nt: TGTGCCAGCAGTGAGAACTTCCGTTACGAGCAGTACTTC
v_gene: TRBV18; abundance: .; d_gene: TRBD1; j_gene: TRBJ1-2; CDR3aa: CASSPLGDRDSGYTF; CDR3nt: TGTGCCAGCTCACCATTGGGGGACAGGGACTCTGGCTACACCTTC
v_gene: TRBV18; abundance: .; d_gene: TRBD1; j_gene: TRBJ1-6; CDR3aa: CASSMTGAEDSPLHF; CDR3nt: TGTGCCAGCTCTATGACAGGGGCTGAAGATTCACCCCTCCACTTT
v_gene: TRBV19; abundance: .; d_gene: TRBD1; j_gene: TRBJ1-5; CDR3aa: CASSILGQGDNQPQHF; CDR3nt: TGTGCCAGTAGTATCCTCGGACAGGGGGACAATCAGCCCCAGCATTTT
v_gene: TRBV2; abundance: once; d_gene: .; j_gene: TRBJ1-2; CDR3aa: CASSPRGGRAIYGYTF; CDR3nt: TGTGCCAGCAGTCCGAGGGGGGGCAGGGCCATTTACGGCTACACCTTC
v_gene: TRBV7-9; abundance: .; d_gene: TRBD1; j_gene: TRBJ1-2; CDR3aa: CASSPTGIGGYTF; CDR3nt: TGTGCCAGCAGCCCGACAGGGATCGGAGGCTACACCTTC
v_gene: TRBV11-2; abundance: .; d_gene: .; j_gene: TRBJ2-1; CDR3aa: CASSGGAESYNEQFF; CDR3nt: TGTGCCAGCAGCGGGGGGGCTGAGTCCTACAATGAGCAGTTCTTC
v_gene: TRBV27; abundance: .; d_gene: TRBD2; j_gene: TRBJ2-7; CDR3aa: CAAGTRVYEQYF; CDR3nt: TGTGCCGCCGGGACTAGGGTCTACGAGCAGTACTTC
v_gene: TRBV2; abundance: .; d_gene: TRBD1; j_gene: TRBJ2-6; CDR3aa: CAGQGLTSGANVLTF; CDR3nt: TGTGCCGGACAGGGTTTGACGTCTGGGGCCAACGTCCTGACTTTC
v_gene: TRBV24-1; abundance: .; d_gene: .; j_gene: TRBJ1-3; CDR3aa: CATHLCWRGSGNTIYF; CDR3nt: TGTGCCACCCATTTGTGTTGGAGGGGATCAGGAAACACCATATATTTT
v_gene: TRBV6-5; abundance: .; d_gene: .; j_gene: TRBJ1-1; CDR3aa: CASTGSRARGAFF; CDR3nt: TGTGCCAGCACGGGGAGTAGGGCGCGGGGAGCTTTCTTT
v_gene: TRBV27; abundance: .; d_gene: .; j_gene: TRBJ1-6; CDR3aa: CASRPFGVRYNSPLHF; CDR3nt: TGTGCCAGCAGGCCATTCGGGGTTCGCTATAATTCACCCCTCCACTTT
v_gene: TRBV11-2; abundance: .; d_gene: .; j_gene: TRBJ2-1; CDR3aa: CASSLGARNEQFF; CDR3nt: TGTGCCAGCAGCTTAGGAGCCCGGAATGAGCAGTTCTTC
v_gene: TRBV7-3; abundance: .; d_gene: .; j_gene: TRBJ2-1; CDR3aa: CASSLTRDSGNEQFF; CDR3nt: TGTGCCAGCAGCTTAACCCGGGACAGCGGGAATGAGCAGTTCTTC
v_gene: TRBV6-5; abundance: .; d_gene: .; j_gene: TRBJ1-1; CDR3aa: CASSYLDSTEAFF; CDR3nt: TGTGCCAGCAGTTATTTAGACAGCACTGAAGCTTTCTTT
v_gene: TRBV5-1; abundance: .; d_gene: .; j_gene: TRBJ2-1; CDR3aa: CASSLDGYNEQFF; CDR3nt: TGCGCCAGCAGCTTGGACGGTTACAATGAGCAGTTCTTC
v_gene: TRBV4-1; abundance: .; d_gene: TRBD1; j_gene: TRBJ1-5; CDR3aa: CASSHLRDRGDYSNQPQHF; CDR3nt: TGCGCCAGCAGCCATCTCCGGGACAGGGGAGATTATAGCAATCAGCCCCAGCATTTT
v_gene: TRBV9; abundance: .; d_gene: TRBD2; j_gene: TRBJ2-7; CDR3aa: CASSVEDSGRDFPYEQYF; CDR3nt: TGTGCCAGCAGCGTAGAGGATAGCGGGAGGGACTTCCCCTACGAGCAGTACTTC
v_gene: TRBV5-1; abundance: few; d_gene: TRBD1; j_gene: TRBJ1-2; CDR3aa: CASSLAGGLYAYTF; CDR3nt: TGCGCCAGCAGCTTAGCAGGGGGCCTGTACGCCTACACCTTC
v_gene: TRBV2; abundance: .; d_gene: TRBD1; j_gene: TRBJ2-5; CDR3aa: CASSDHDRVETQYF; CDR3nt: TGTGCCAGCAGCGACCACGACAGGGTAGAGACCCAGTACTTC
v_gene: TRBV19; abundance: once; d_gene: TRBD1; j_gene: TRBJ1-2; CDR3aa: CASTKDRSGYTF; CDR3nt: TGTGCCAGTACCAAGGACAGGTCTGGCTACACCTTC
v_gene: TRBV29-1; abundance: .; d_gene: .; j_gene: TRBJ2-5; CDR3aa: CSVGGFGGGSFETQYF; CDR3nt: TGCAGCGTTGGAGGGTTCGGGGGAGGCAGCTTTGAGACCCAGTACTTC
v_gene: TRBV6-5; abundance: .; d_gene: .; j_gene: TRBJ1-2; CDR3aa: CASHGLYYGYTF; CDR3nt: TGTGCCAGCCACGGACTATACTATGGCTACACCTTC
v_gene: TRBV11-1; abundance: once; d_gene: TRBD1; j_gene: TRBJ1-2; CDR3aa: CASSRDRNYGYTF; CDR3nt: TGTGCCAGCAGCCGGGACAGAAACTATGGCTACACCTTC
v_gene: TRBV6-5; abundance: few; d_gene: TRBD1; j_gene: TRBJ2-2; CDR3aa: CASSPKTGAGELFF; CDR3nt: TGTGCCAGCAGTCCCAAGACAGGGGCCGGGGAGCTGTTTTTT
v_gene: TRBV11-3; abundance: .; d_gene: .; j_gene: TRBJ1-1; CDR3aa: CASSPNFTEAFF; CDR3nt: TGTGCCAGCAGCCCCAATTTCACTGAAGCTTTCTTT
v_gene: TRBV19; abundance: few; d_gene: TRBD1; j_gene: TRBJ1-5; CDR3aa: CASRMEDRSLGPQHF; CDR3nt: TGTGCCAGTAGAATGGAGGACAGGTCTTTGGGGCCCCAGCATTTT
v_gene: TRBV6-5; abundance: .; d_gene: .; j_gene: TRBJ1-2; CDR3aa: CASRRDNGANYGYTF; CDR3nt: TGTGCCAGCAGACGGGACAACGGAGCTAACTATGGCTACACCTTC
v_gene: TRBV27; abundance: .; d_gene: .; j_gene: TRBJ2-7; CDR3aa: CASSLYGYEQYF; CDR3nt: TGTGCCAGCAGTTTATACGGGTACGAGCAGTACTTC
v_gene: TRBV5-4; abundance: .; d_gene: TRBD1; j_gene: TRBJ1-4; CDR3aa: CASSSNRDRDGKLFF; CDR3nt: TGTGCCAGCAGCTCAAATCGGGACAGGGACGGAAAACTGTTTTTT
v_gene: TRBV14; abundance: .; d_gene: TRBD2; j_gene: TRBJ2-1; CDR3aa: CASRSTSGSYNEQFF; CDR3nt: TGTGCCAGCAGATCTACTAGCGGGAGCTACAATGAGCAGTTCTTC
v_gene: TRBV9; abundance: .; d_gene: TRBD2; j_gene: TRBJ2-3; CDR3aa: CASSPRPGGDTQYF; CDR3nt: TGTGCCAGCAGCCCTCGTCCCGGGGGGGATACGCAGTATTTT
v_gene: TRBV28; abundance: few; d_gene: TRBD1; j_gene: TRBJ1-6; CDR3aa: CASSLWATGVPRNSPLHF; CDR3nt: TGTGCCAGCAGTTTATGGGCGACAGGGGTCCCCCGTAATTCACCCCTCCACTTT
v_gene: TRBV20-1; abundance: .; d_gene: .; j_gene: TRBJ1-5; CDR3aa: CSASRGPSNQPQHF; CDR3nt: TGCAGTGCTAGTAGAGGGCCCAGCAATCAGCCCCAGCATTTT
v_gene: TRBV7-3; abundance: .; d_gene: .; j_gene: TRBJ2-1; CDR3aa: CASSPYRDTYNEQFF; CDR3nt: TGTGCCAGCAGCCCTTACAGGGATACCTACAATGAGCAGTTCTTC
v_gene: TRBV2; abundance: few; d_gene: .; j_gene: TRBJ2-1; CDR3aa: CATSGSSYNEQFF; CDR3nt: TGTGCCACCAGTGGGAGCTCCTACAATGAGCAGTTCTTC
v_gene: TRBV5-1; abundance: .; d_gene: TRBD1; j_gene: TRBJ1-1; CDR3aa: CASSSQGVMNTEAFF; CDR3nt: TGCGCCAGCAGCTCTCAGGGGGTCATGAACACTGAAGCTTTCTTT
v_gene: TRBV28; abundance: .; d_gene: TRBD1; j_gene: TRBJ1-2; CDR3aa: CATGGGDRLGYTF; CDR3nt: TGTGCCACCGGTGGGGGGGACAGGCTAGGCTACACCTTC
v_gene: TRBV3-1/TRBV3-2; abundance: few; d_gene: .; j_gene: TRBJ1-5; CDR3aa: CASSPQVSNQPQHF; CDR3nt: TGTGCCAGCAGCCCACAGGTTAGCAATCAGCCCCAGCATTTT
v_gene: TRBV7-3; abundance: once; d_gene: .; j_gene: TRBJ2-6; CDR3aa: CASSLTFLGSSGANVLTF; CDR3nt: TGTGCCAGCAGCTTAACGTTTCTAGGGAGCTCTGGGGCCAACGTCCTGACTTTC
v_gene: TRBV7-3; abundance: few; d_gene: .; j_gene: TRBJ2-7; CDR3aa: CASSLTRDNREGYEQYF; CDR3nt: TGTGCCAGCAGCTTAACGAGGGATAACAGGGAAGGCTACGAGCAGTACTTC
v_gene: TRBV4-2; abundance: .; d_gene: .; j_gene: TRBJ2-3; CDR3aa: CASSQARGEVGTDTQYF; CDR3nt: TGTGCCAGCAGCCAAGCTCGAGGAGAAGTGGGCACAGATACGCAGTATTTT
v_gene: TRBV25-1; abundance: .; d_gene: TRBD1; j_gene: TRBJ1-1; CDR3aa: CASRGQGETEAFF; CDR3nt: TGTGCCAGCAGGGGACAGGGCGAAACTGAAGCTTTCTTT
v_gene: TRBV19; abundance: .; d_gene: TRBD1; j_gene: TRBJ2-2; CDR3aa: CASSTTGGTTGELFF; CDR3nt: TGTGCCAGTAGTACGACAGGGGGGACCACCGGGGAGCTGTTTTTT
v_gene: TRBV5-1; abundance: few; d_gene: .; j_gene: TRBJ1-1; CDR3aa: CASSFLQSSEAFF; CDR3nt: TGCGCCAGCAGCTTCCTACAGAGCTCTGAAGCTTTCTTT